This T cell receptor (beta chain) was captured by sequencing in a study of T cell responses to AZD1222 COVID-19 vaccine. Overall study results and limits: In all cases, repertoires were sampled only after the peak T cell response. Researchers report vaccine-associated CD4 TCRs spanning spike, with dominance at 160-218 and 743-854. The study reported that nearly half of spike-specific TCRs target unmutated variant regions.

The V end was cut by 3 bases, the J end by 2 bases, with 17 bases between. The CDR3 totals 17 residues. Germline-derived CDR1 and CDR2 are SGHVS and FQNEAQ. On this clone itself: Antigen: not known.

Data came from immunoSEQ multiplex PCR; TCRdb stores just in-frame clones and leaves some out. The table includes approximately 190,000 clones, approximately 91% detected once. Material: peripheral blood, obtained on day 0 of AZD1222 vaccination. The sequence was obtained from an adult in good health. The J gene is TRBJ1-5, the V gene TRBV7-8; D is perhaps TRBD1 (5 bases). The CDR3 nucleotides read TGTGCCAGCAGCTTCTCGGGGCGGTCTCGTGGCAATCAGCCCCAGCATTTT. Translation gives CASSFSGRSRGNQPQHF.